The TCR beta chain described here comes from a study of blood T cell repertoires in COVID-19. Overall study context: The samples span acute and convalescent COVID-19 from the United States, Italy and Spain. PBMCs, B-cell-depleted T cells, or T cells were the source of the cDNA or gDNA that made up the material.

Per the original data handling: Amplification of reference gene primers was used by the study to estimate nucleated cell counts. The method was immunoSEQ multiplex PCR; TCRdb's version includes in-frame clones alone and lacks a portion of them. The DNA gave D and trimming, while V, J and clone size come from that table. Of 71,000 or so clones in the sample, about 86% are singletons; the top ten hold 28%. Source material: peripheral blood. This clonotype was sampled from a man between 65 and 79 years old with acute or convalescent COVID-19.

The CDR3 spells CSVETSGRFGEQFF. CDR3 sequence (DNA): TGCAGCGTTGAAACTAGCGGGAGGTTTGGTGAGCAGTTCTTC. The chain carries TRBV29-1 and TRBJ2-1, with 12 bases aligning to TRBD2. V lost 2 bases to trimming and J lost 9 bases; unmatched junction nucleotides: 5. From germline, CDR1 is SQVTM and CDR2 ANQGSEA. This CDR3 spans 14 amino acids.